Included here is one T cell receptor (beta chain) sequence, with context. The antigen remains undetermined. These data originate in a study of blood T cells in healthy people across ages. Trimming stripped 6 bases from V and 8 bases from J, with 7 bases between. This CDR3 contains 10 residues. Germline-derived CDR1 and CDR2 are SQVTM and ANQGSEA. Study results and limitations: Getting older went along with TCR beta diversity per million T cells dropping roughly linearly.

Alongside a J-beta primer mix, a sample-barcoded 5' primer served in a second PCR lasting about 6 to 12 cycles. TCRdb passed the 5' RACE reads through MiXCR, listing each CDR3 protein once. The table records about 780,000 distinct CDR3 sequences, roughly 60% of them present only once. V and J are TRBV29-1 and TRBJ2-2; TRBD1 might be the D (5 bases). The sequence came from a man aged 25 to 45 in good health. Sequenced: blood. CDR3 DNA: TGCAGCGTCCGGACAGGGGAGCTGTTTTTT. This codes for CSVRTGELFF.